Included here is one TCR beta chain sequence, with context. The antigen is unknown. Assay: immunoSEQ multiplex PCR; the TCRdb copy retains only in-frame clones and omits some. The sample lists some 150,000 clones; 94% were seen once. The sample is drawn from a study of T cell responses to AZD1222 COVID-19 vaccine. General study points: Per reports, nearly half of all spike-specific TCRs target regions that are unmutated in variants. Spike-wide vaccine-associated CD4 TCRs dominated at 160-218 and 743-854.

Sequenced material: peripheral blood, taken on day 0 of AZD1222 vaccination. This TCR was recovered from an adult in good health.

The CDR3 protein is CASSLGGGLKEKLFF. The CDR3 nucleotides are TGCGCCAGCAGCTTGGGGGGCGGGCTGAAGGAAAAACTGTTTTTT. The rearrangement links TRBV5-1 to TRBJ1-4; D perhaps matches TRBD1 (5 bases). This CDR3 has 15 residues. V was cut by 0 bases and J by 8 bases, with 14 bases left in between. The germline V gene has CDR1 SGHRS and CDR2 YFSETQ.